This section outlines one TCR beta chain sequence together with its context. Its antigen is not known. These data come from a study of radiotherapy plus CTLA-4 blockade in lung cancer. The overall study: Objective response rate was roughly 19%; disease control rate, under 35%.

Sequencing was performed with immunoSEQ multiplex PCR; in TCRdb, only in-frame clones are kept and a portion is missing. Seen here are about 97,000 clones, 65% to 85% observed once, and the top ten hold 2.5% to 3.5%. This CDR3 has 15 amino acids. The germline gives CDR1 MDHEN, CDR2 SYDVKM. The V segment lost 3 bases and the J segment 2 bases; nucleotides outside the gene matches: 4. Overall study results and limits: Early blood T cell clone dynamics reportedly forecast response best, with interferon-beta. Clones of tumor-derived TCRs expanded in blood after radiotherapy plus ipilimumab.

The chain recombines TRBV28 with TRBJ1-1; 9 bases align to TRBD1. This specimen was peripheral blood, taken from a patient treated with radiotherapy plus ipilimumab. This receptor was identified in a human donor with non-small cell lung cancer who had a partial response to radiotherapy plus ipilimumab. Some clones in this sample may be carry-over from other donors' samples. CDR3 sequence reads: CASSFMDRGNTEAFF. CDR3 DNA: TGTGCCAGCAGTTTTATGGACAGGGGTAACACTGAAGCTTTCTTT.